The 9 T cell receptor beta chains listed next were all sequenced from one sample in a study of cytomegalovirus exposure and HLA in healthy donors. The PCR employed 60 Vbeta primers together with 13 Jbeta primers. Method: immunoSEQ multiplex PCR; TCRdb's copy keeps in-frame clones and lacks some. The table has about 170,000 clones, 60% to 85% seen once. Source material: PBMCs. Receptors originate from a female donor in good health and CMV-seronegative.

To note about this clone: A junction boundary mismatches the germline segment, possibly from a read error. The rearrangement links TRBV9 to TRBJ2-4, with a weak D call TRBD2 (6 bases). Germline V gene lookup returns CDR1 SGDLS and CDR2 YYNGEE. This CDR3 spans 14 amino acids. The CDR3 region has the DNA TGTGCCAGCAGCCCCCCCGGGAGCCAAAACAGTCAGTACTTC. Translating gives CASSPPGSQNSQYF. Supplemented by reference TRBV9 and TRBJ2-4, the full variable domain reads DSGVTQTPKHLITATGQRVTLRCSPRSGDLSVYWYQQSLDQGLQFLIQYYNGEERAKGNILERFSAQQFPDLHSELNLSSLELGDSALYFCASSPPGSQNSQYFGAGTRLSVL.

V and J are TRBV19 and TRBJ2-5; D may be TRBD2 (5 bases). Germline loops: CDR1 LNHDA, CDR2 SQIVND (reference sequence). V was clipped by 3 bases and J by 5 bases, with 16 bases between them. CDR3 length equals 15 residues. This CDR3 reads CASSIRGEGQETQYF. DNA for the CDR3: TGTGCCAGTAGTATCCGGGGAGAAGGGCAGGAGACCCAGTACTTC.

CDR3 loop: CSVGVGGSLDTQYF. CDR3 bases: TGCAGCGTTGGGGTCGGGGGGTCTTTGGATACGCAGTATTTT. The rearrangement uses TRBV29-1 and TRBJ2-3; 7 bases match TRBD2. Germline CDR1 SQVTM, CDR2 ANQGSEA. This CDR3 is 14 amino acids long. The V and J ends lost 4 bases and 6 bases, in that order; junction bases with no gene match: 10.

The rearrangement joins TRBV5-1 to TRBJ2-1; D might be TRBD2 (6 bases). The V gene's germline CDR1 is SGHRS and CDR2 YFSETQ. The CDR3 consists of 15 residues. The V end lost 0 bases, the J end lost 10 bases, and 17 bases lay between the germline ends. CDR3: CASSLALFSGDEQFF. CDR3 DNA sequence: TGCGCCAGCAGCTTGGCCCTATTCTCGGGGGACGAGCAGTTCTTC.

This clone occurred a few times. The rearrangement links TRBV2 to TRBJ1-5; D may be TRBD1 (5 bases). V dropped 8 bases and J dropped 1 base, with 9 bases sitting between them. CDR1 and CDR2 from the germline V gene are SNHLY and FYNNEI. The CDR3 is 13 amino acids. The chain's CDR3 is CASGGTSNQPQHF. CDR3 coding DNA: TGTGCCAGCGGGGGGACGAGCAATCAGCCCCAGCATTTT.

The V and J genes are TRBV7-2 and TRBJ2-2; 9 bases agree with TRBD2. The germline V gene encodes CDR1 SGHTA and CDR2 FQGNSA. The J segment lost 1 base and the V segment lost 3 bases, leaving 3 bases of the junction unmatched. There are 16 residues in the CDR3. CDR3 nucleotide sequence: TGTGCCAGCAGCTTTAAGACTAGCGGGAACACCGGGGAGCTGTTTTTT. Protein product: CASSFKTSGNTGELFF.

The genes are TRBV4-3 and TRBJ1-2; D unresolved. V was shortened by 0 bases and J by 3 bases, with 11 bases between the two germline ends. The CDR3 spans 15 residues. Germline CDR1 LGHNA, CDR2 YSLEER. The CDR3 DNA reads TGCGCCAGCAGCCAAGATTCAGGCAACTACTATGGCTACACCTTC. It translates to CASSQDSGNYYGYTF.

This clone has only one observation. V gene TRBV6-5 combines with J gene TRBJ2-4; 12 nucleotides line up with TRBD2. This CDR3 spans 15 amino acids. Germline CDR1 MNHEY, CDR2 SVGAGI. Losses at the gene ends were 0 bases for V and 10 bases for J; bases not matched to a gene: 4. CDR3 loop: CASSYSGGLAGIQYF. The CDR3 DNA reads TGTGCCAGCAGTTACTCGGGCGGACTAGCGGGAATTCAGTACTTC.

The genes are TRBV7-9 and TRBJ1-2; D is uncertain. V lost 1 base and J 8 bases, leaving 14 bases between the germline ends. This CDR3 has 14 amino acids. In germline, CDR1 is SEHNR, CDR2 FQNEAQ (reference sequence). The CDR3 DNA reads TGTGCCAGCAGCTTAGGTGGGCCCACACCCGGCTACACCTTC. It is translated as CASSLGGPTPGYTF.